The subject of this entry is one T cell receptor beta chain. This record belongs to a study of blood T cell repertoires in COVID-19. Turning to the study itself: Whether acute or convalescent, the COVID-19 samples came from the United States, Italy and Spain. PBMCs, B-cell-depleted T cells, or T cells were the source of the cDNA or gDNA that made up the material.

Original processing notes: Estimates of nucleated cell counts were drawn from the amplification of reference gene primers. Clones were read by immunoSEQ multiplex PCR, and TCRdb kept only the in-frame ones, dropping some. D and trimming come from the DNA, and the V and J calls and clone size come from that table. The sample consists of approximately 170,000 clones, 80% to 85% of them appearing once. The CDR3 is 14 amino acids. Trimming left V 0 bases short and J 6 bases short, with 9 bases between. CDR1 and CDR2 (germline): SGHTA, FQGNSA. The sample consisted of peripheral blood. The chain is built from TRBV7-2 and TRBJ2-4, with unresolved D. This receptor was taken from an older man with active or convalescent COVID-19. CDR3 residues: CASSLASVGNIQYF. DNA for the CDR3: TGTGCCAGCAGCTTAGCGTCGGTTGGAAACATTCAGTACTTC.